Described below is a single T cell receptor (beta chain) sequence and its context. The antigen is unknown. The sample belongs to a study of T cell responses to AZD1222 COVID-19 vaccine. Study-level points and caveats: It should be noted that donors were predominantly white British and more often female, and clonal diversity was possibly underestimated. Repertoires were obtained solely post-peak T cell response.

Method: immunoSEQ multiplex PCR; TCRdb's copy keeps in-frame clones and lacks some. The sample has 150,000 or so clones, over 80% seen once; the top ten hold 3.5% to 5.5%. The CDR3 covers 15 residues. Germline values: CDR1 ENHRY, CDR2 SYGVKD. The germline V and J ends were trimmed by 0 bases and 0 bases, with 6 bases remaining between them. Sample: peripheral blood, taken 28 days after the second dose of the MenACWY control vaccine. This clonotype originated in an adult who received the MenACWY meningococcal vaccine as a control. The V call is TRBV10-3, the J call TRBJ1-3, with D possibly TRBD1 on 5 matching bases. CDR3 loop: CAISESGGSGNTIYF. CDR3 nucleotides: TGTGCCATCAGTGAGTCGGGGGGCTCTGGAAACACCATATATTTT.